This T cell receptor (beta chain) came from a study of blood T cell repertoires in COVID-19. The overall study: Acute and convalescent COVID-19 specimens originated in the United States, Italy and Spain. PBMCs, B-cell-depleted T cells, or T cells provided the cDNA or gDNA that made up the material.

Authors' data handling: It was from reference gene primer amplification that nucleated cell counts were estimated. Libraries were prepared by immunoSEQ multiplex PCR; TCRdb keeps only in-frame clonotypes and omits some of them. The V and J calls and the clone size are those of that table, but D and trimming were determined from the DNA. This sample carries around 130,000 clones, almost 85% of them seen once, and the ten largest clones take around 12%. Trimming took 1 base from V and 2 from J; bases not matched to a gene: 8. CDR1 is SEHNR, CDR2 FQNEAQ, per germline (reference sequence). CDR3 length: 18 amino acids.

Sequencing input: peripheral blood. The V call is TRBV7-9, the J call TRBJ2-6; TRBD1 agrees at 7 bases. The receptor comes from a woman in her 30s who had recovered from COVID-19. The CDR3 reads CASSLGQGRSPGANVLTF. The CDR3 DNA follows: TGTGCCAGCAGCTTAGGACAGGGAAGGAGCCCTGGGGCCAACGTCCTGACTTTC.